This TCR beta chain was documented in a study of T cells in Graves' hyperthyroidism and ophthalmopathy. Researchers amplified the TCR beta CDR3 regions from RNA transcripts. TCR CDR3 regions were first amplified by RT-PCR with HTBI primers. TCRdb analysed the multiplex PCR reads with MiXCR anew, one entry per CDR3 protein. Altogether 190,000 or so distinct CDR3 sequences are present, approximately 16% being singletons, with the ten largest covering around two fifths. Thyroid ultrasound, orbital computed tomography, clinical symptoms, and serum thyroxine and TRAb underpinned diagnoses. Germline CDR1 and CDR2: SGHDT and YYEEEE. Deletions cut 1 base from V and 2 bases from J, with 9 bases between. The CDR3 is 15 amino acids. This clonotype was picked up a small number of times.

This receptor was obtained from a man aged 40-49 years with Graves' hyperthyroidism. Material for sequencing was blood. J is TRBJ1-4 and V is TRBV5-6; perhaps TRBD1 as D (6 bases). DNA of the CDR3: TGTGCCAGCAGCTTGAGCAGGGGTACTAATGAAAAACTGTTTTTT. Protein: CASSLSRGTNEKLFF.